Shown below are 3 T cell receptor beta chains from a single sample sequenced in a study of blood T cells in healthy people across ages. Through a sample-barcoded 5' primer and a J-beta primer mix, a second PCR was run for roughly 6 to 11 cycles. One entry per CDR3 protein results from TCRdb running MiXCR on the 5' RACE reads. Seen here are over a million distinct CDR3 sequences, around 42% observed once, and the top ten hold 7.9%. The specimen sequenced was blood. The receptors come from a woman between 18 and 30 years old in good health.

This chain links TRBV4-2 with TRBJ1-2; 8 positions match TRBD1. Germline V lookup: CDR1 LGHNA, CDR2 YNFKEQ. V lost 0 bases to trimming and J lost 7 bases; unmatched junction nucleotides: 10. The CDR3 runs to 16 residues. CDR3 sequence reads: CASSQERRQGYGGYTF. DNA for the CDR3: TGTGCCAGCAGCCAAGAAAGGCGACAGGGGTATGGTGGCTACACCTTC.

This clonotype was seen a handful of times. V usage is TRBV4-2 and J usage is TRBJ2-3, with TRBD2 matching 11 bases. CDR1 and CDR2 (germline): LGHNA, YNFKEQ. Losses at the gene ends were 4 bases for V and 1 base for J; bases not matched to a gene: 7. The CDR3 loop spans 17 amino acids. CDR3 region: CASSRDLAGGGTDTQYF. CDR3 DNA sequence: TGTGCCAGCAGCCGAGACCTAGCGGGAGGAGGCACAGATACGCAGTATTTT.

The rearrangement uses TRBV19 and TRBJ2-3; maybe TRBD2 (5 bases). V lost 9 bases to trimming and J lost 2 bases, with 21 bases between them. The CDR3 consists of 16 residues. CDR1 and CDR2 (germline): LNHDA, SQIVND (reference sequence). CDR3 sequence: CASMRLGGLYTDTQYF. The CDR3 coding sequence is TGTGCCAGCATGAGACTCGGAGGACTCTACACAGATACGCAGTATTTT.